The 12 T cell receptor beta chains presented below share a single source sample, sequenced in a study of shared clonotypes between healthy human individuals (dated by TCRdb to 2020 to 2022). Libraries were constructed by the immunoSEQ multiplex PCR assay. Drawn from immuneACCESS, this table holds only the in-frame rearrangements with V and J called that TCRdb kept. Clones are partly lost; checked studies trace under half to an unresolved V gene and leave the rest unexplained. Here the sample has around 2.1 million clones; 95% occur a single time. The biggest ten clones account for less than 0.15% of the sample. Sequencing was carried out using naive CD4+ T cells sorted from blood. What the cell subset or site label conveys for this sample: CD45RA+ positively selected. Source of these receptors: a man younger than 35 in good health.

This chain connects TRBV7-2 to TRBJ1-2; D call uncertain. Per germline, CDR1 SGHTA and CDR2 FQGNSA. V lost 7 bases and J 13 bases, leaving 22 bases between the germline ends. The CDR3 extends over 13 amino acids. The CDR3 sequence is CASNNGGAAKSTF. The CDR3 DNA sequence: TGTGCCAGCAACAATGGTGGAGCAGCCAAATCCACCTTC.

The genes are TRBV4-1 and TRBJ2-1; maybe TRBD2 (6 bases). Germline lookup yields CDR1 MGHRA and CDR2 YSYEKL. V shed 6 bases and J shed 5 bases, with 17 bases lying between them. This CDR3 has 15 residues. The CDR3 loop is CASRPLATSDNEQFF. The CDR3 nucleotides are TGCGCCAGCAGGCCGCTAGCGACATCGGACAATGAGCAGTTCTTC.

The genes are TRBV9 and TRBJ2-2; D is undetermined. Trimming took 0 bases from V and 8 from J, leaving 14 bases between them. The CDR3 has 15 amino acids. CDR1 and CDR2 from the germline V gene are SGDLS and YYNGEE. In DNA form, the CDR3 reads TGTGCCAGCAGCGTAGCGTCGGAAATCTTTGGGGAGCTGTTTTTT. This codes for CASSVASEIFGELFF.

The chain recombines TRBV6-6 with TRBJ1-5, with 9 nucleotides matching TRBD1. This CDR3 spans 16 amino acids. The trim removed 9 bases at V and 4 bases at J, leaving 13 bases unmatched. Germline V CDR1 and CDR2: MNHNY, SVGAGI (reference sequence). The chain's CDR3 is CASSGTGFIGNQPQHF. CDR3 DNA sequence: TGTGCCAGTTCCGGGACAGGGTTCATTGGGAATCAGCCCCAGCATTTT.

As regards this clone: Additional DNA sequences in this sample encode the identical CDR3. This chain uses TRBV10-3 with TRBJ1-5; D uncertain. Per the germline V gene, CDR1 is ENHRY and CDR2 is SYGVKD. The CDR3 is 15 residues long. Between the trimmed V and J ends, which lost 0 bases and 0 bases, there was a span of 6 bases. CDR3 protein: CAISESGNSNQPQHF. The CDR3 coding sequence is TGTGCCATCAGTGAGTCGGGAAATAGCAATCAGCCCCAGCATTTT.

V usage is TRBV5-8 and J usage is TRBJ1-1, with D hard to call. The CDR3 is 11 amino acids. V lost 3 bases and J lost 6, with 6 bases in between. Germline V gene lookup returns CDR1 SGHTS and CDR2 YDEGEE. This CDR3 is CASSYGAEAFF. The CDR3 DNA reads TGTGCCAGCAGCTACGGTGCTGAAGCTTTCTTT.

The chain recombines TRBV5-5 with TRBJ2-2; 8 nucleotides line up with TRBD2. The CDR3 extends over 18 amino acids. V was pared by 6 bases and J by 5 bases, with 18 bases of the junction left unmatched. Germline V CDR1 and CDR2: SGHKS, YYEKEE (reference sequence). CDR3 sequence (DNA): TGTGCCAGCATCCCCCAGAGCGGGGGCTGGGCTGGTACCGGGGAGCTGTTTTTT. This sequence encodes CASIPQSGGWAGTGELFF.

CDR3 sequence: CASSPSRGGETQYF. The CDR3 DNA is TGTGCCAGCAGCCCCTCCAGAGGAGGGGAGACCCAGTACTTC. V gene TRBV11-2 combines with J gene TRBJ2-5, with D perhaps matching TRBD2 (6 bases). The CDR3 sequence is 14 residues long. Between the trimmed V and J ends, which lost 5 bases and 5 bases, there was a span of 15 bases. Germline V CDR1 and CDR2: SGHAT, FQNNGV.

The rearrangement links TRBV7-2 to TRBJ2-7; D might be TRBD2 (7 bases). There are 14 residues in the CDR3. CDR1 and CDR2 from the germline V gene are SGHTA and FQGNSA. V was shortened by 0 bases and J by 7 bases, with 13 bases between the two germline ends. CDR3 in DNA: TGTGCCAGCAGCTTAGCTATGGGGGGGCGGGAGCAGTACTTC. This encodes CASSLAMGGREQYF. The full variable domain, completed using reference TRBV7-2 and TRBJ2-7, is GAGVSQSPSNKVTEKGKDVELRCDPISGHTALYWYRQSLGQGLEFLIYFQGNSAPDKSGLPSDRFSAERTGGSVSTLTIQRTQQEDSAVYLCASSLAMGGREQYFGPGTRLTVT.

V usage is TRBV25-1 and J usage is TRBJ2-7; 10 bases match TRBD2. Per the germline V gene, CDR1 is MGHDK and CDR2 is SYGVNS. The J segment lost 7 bases and the V segment lost 4 bases, leaving 4 bases of the junction unmatched. This CDR3 is built from 13 residues. CDR3 residues: CASSAAGGWEQYF. In nucleotides, the CDR3 is TGTGCCAGCAGTGCAGCGGGAGGGTGGGAGCAGTACTTC.

The gene calls are TRBV11-3 and TRBJ2-1, with TRBD2 matching over 8 bases. Trimming took 3 bases from V and 2 from J; bases not matched to a gene: 3. The CDR3 length is 15 residues. Germline CDR1 and CDR2: SGHNT and YENEEA. The CDR3 loop reads CASSLRGATYNEQFF. The CDR3 DNA follows: TGTGCCAGCAGCTTGCGGGGGGCCACCTACAATGAGCAGTTCTTC.

The V gene is TRBV5-1, the J gene TRBJ1-2; 7 positions agree with TRBD1. CDR1 and CDR2 (germline): SGHRS, YFSETQ. The CDR3 spans 17 residues. V trimming: 4 bases; J trimming: 2 bases; junction bases outside the gene matches: 14. The CDR3 coding sequence is TGCGCCAGCAGCCGAATACACCTGGGACAGAGGAACTATGGCTACACCTTC. Translating gives CASSRIHLGQRNYGYTF.